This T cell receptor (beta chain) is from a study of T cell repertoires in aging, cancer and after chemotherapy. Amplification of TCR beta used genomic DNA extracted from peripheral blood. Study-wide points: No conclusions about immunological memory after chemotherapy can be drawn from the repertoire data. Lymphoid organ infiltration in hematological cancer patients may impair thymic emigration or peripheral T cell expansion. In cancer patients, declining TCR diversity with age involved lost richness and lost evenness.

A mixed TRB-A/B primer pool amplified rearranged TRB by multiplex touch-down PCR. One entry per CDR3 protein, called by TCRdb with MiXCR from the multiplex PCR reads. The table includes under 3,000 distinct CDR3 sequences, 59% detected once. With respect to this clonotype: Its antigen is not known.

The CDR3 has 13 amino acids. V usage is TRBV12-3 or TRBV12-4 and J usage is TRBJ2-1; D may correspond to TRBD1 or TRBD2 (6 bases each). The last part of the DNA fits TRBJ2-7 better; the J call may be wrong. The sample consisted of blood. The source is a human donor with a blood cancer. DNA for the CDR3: TGTGCCAGCAGTTGGGGCAGGGGAGGCGAGCAGTACTTC. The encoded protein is CASSWGRGGEQYF.